Following are 15 T cell receptor beta chains from one sample sequenced in a study of T cell responses to AZD1222 COVID-19 vaccine. Profiled with immunoSEQ multiplex PCR; TCRdb holds only in-frame clones, not every one. The repertoire holds about 130,000 clones, with about 93% as singletons. The starting material was peripheral blood, obtained on day 0 of AZD1222 vaccination. The receptors were sampled from an adult in good health.

The CDR3 here is CASSPVAGGRTDTQYF. As DNA, the CDR3 is TGCGCCAGCAGCCCCGTAGCGGGAGGGCGTACAGATACGCAGTATTTT. The chain combines TRBV5-1 with TRBJ2-3; 11 bases fit TRBD2. In germline, CDR1 is SGHRS, CDR2 YFSETQ. This CDR3 comprises 16 residues. V lost 4 bases to trimming and J lost 3 bases; unmatched junction nucleotides: 7. Full variable domain (missing parts from reference TRBV5-1 and TRBJ2-3): KAGVTQTPRYLIKTRGQQVTLSCSPISGHRSVSWYQQTPGQGLQFLFEYFSETQRNKGNFPGRFSGRQFSNSRSEMNVSTLELGDSALYLCASSPVAGGRTDTQYFGPGTRLTVL.

The chain has TRBV5-5 and TRBJ2-1; 8 bases fit TRBD2. Germline values: CDR1 SGHKS, CDR2 YYEKEE (reference sequence). The J segment lost 6 bases and the V segment lost 0 bases, leaving 2 bases of the junction unmatched. The CDR3 loop spans 14 amino acids. The CDR3: CASSLERESNEQFF. The CDR3 nucleotides read TGTGCCAGCAGCTTGGAGCGGGAGAGCAATGAGCAGTTCTTC.

The chain couples TRBV7-9 to TRBJ1-4; the match to TRBD1 covers 7 bases. Germline trimming cut 5 bases from V and 3 bases from J; bases unmatched to any gene: 3. The germline V gene encodes CDR1 SEHNR and CDR2 FQNEAQ (reference sequence). This CDR3 comprises 14 residues. DNA for the CDR3: TGTGCCAGCAGCCGAACAGGGGCTAATGAAAAACTGTTTTTT. This sequence encodes CASSRTGANEKLFF.

This sequence joins TRBV28 and TRBJ1-2; 9 nucleotides align to TRBD1. The CDR3 runs to 15 residues. The ends lost 4 bases at V and 5 bases at J; junction bases unmatched: 8. The germline CDR1 and CDR2 sequences are MDHEN and SYDVKM. The CDR3 DNA reads TGTGCCAGCAGTTCCGGGGACAGGGACCAATATGGCTACACCTTC. Translation: CASSSGDRDQYGYTF.

The CDR3 DNA follows: TGTGCCTGGAGTGTACGACAGGGAAATGGCTACACCTTC. It specifies CAWSVRQGNGYTF. The chain combines TRBV30 with TRBJ1-2; 7 nucleotides line up with TRBD1. The CDR3 covers 13 residues. Germline values: CDR1 GTSNPN, CDR2 SVGIG (reference sequence). The V segment lost 0 bases and the J segment 6 bases; nucleotides outside the gene matches: 4.

The sample holds one count of this clone. This chain links TRBV28 with TRBJ2-1, with 8 positions matching TRBD2. This CDR3 region has 16 residues. Germline V gives CDR1 MDHEN, CDR2 SYDVKM. Trimming cost V 10 bases and J 3 bases; bases outside gene matches: 14. DNA of the CDR3: TGTGCCACCGGGCGGGGAATAGCGGGACTCTACAATGAGCAGTTCTTC. This codes for CATGRGIAGLYNEQFF. The variable domain in full, with the rest retrieved from reference TRBV28 and TRBJ2-1, is DVKVTQSSRYLVKRTGEKVFLECVQDMDHENMFWYRQDPGLGLRLIYFSYDVKMKEKGDIPEGYSVSREKKERFSLILESASTNQTSMYLCATGRGIAGLYNEQFFGPGTRLTVL.

The gene calls are TRBV12-3 or TRBV12-4 and TRBJ1-5; D might be TRBD1 (5 bases). The CDR3 is 13 amino acids. V was trimmed by 9 bases and J by 3 bases, leaving 12 bases between them. The DNA for the CDR3 is TGTGCCAGTACCGGGACCCCCAATCAGCCCCAGCATTTT. Protein: CASTGTPNQPQHF.

This chain links TRBV28 with TRBJ2-1, with TRBD2 matching 7 bases. Trimming cost V 4 bases and J 4 bases; bases outside gene matches: 7. The CDR3 is 15 residues long. From germline, CDR1 is MDHEN and CDR2 SYDVKM. The CDR3 DNA follows: TGTGCCAGCAGTTCTTTGTCTAGCGGTTACAATGAGCAGTTCTTC. It is translated as CASSSLSSGYNEQFF.

The J gene is TRBJ1-2, the V gene TRBV13; TRBD1 matches at 7 bases. V shed 4 bases and J 8 bases; nucleotides not matched to a gene: 10. The germline V gene encodes CDR1 PRHDT and CDR2 FYEKMQ (reference sequence). The CDR3 loop spans 14 amino acids. The CDR3 is CASSYTGEGRGYTF. CDR3 DNA: TGTGCCAGCAGCTACACAGGGGAGGGAAGGGGCTACACCTTC.

The chain joins TRBV6-5 to TRBJ2-3; the match to TRBD2 covers 11 bases. Germline V lookup: CDR1 MNHEY, CDR2 SVGAGI. This CDR3 contains 16 residues. V shed 0 bases and J 2 bases; nucleotides not matched to a gene: 1. CDR3 DNA sequence: TGTGCCAGCAGTTACTCGACTAGCGGGGACACAGATACGCAGTATTTT. Residues: CASSYSTSGDTDTQYF.

The rearrangement links TRBV14 to TRBJ2-7; D perhaps matches TRBD2 (5 bases). The V gene's germline CDR1 is SGHDN and CDR2 FVKESK. Trimming shortened V by 4 bases and J by 1 base, and 20 bases separated the two germline ends. This CDR3 has 17 amino acids. The CDR3 bases are TGTGCCAGCAGCCCAATAGACGTCTACCGGGGATCCTACGAGCAGTACTTC. Protein: CASSPIDVYRGSYEQYF.

V usage is TRBV7-9 and J usage is TRBJ2-7, with 12 bases matching TRBD2. The CDR3 consists of 15 residues. J lost 6 bases, V lost 5 bases, and 8 bases had no gene match. Germline-derived CDR1 and CDR2 are SEHNR and FQNEAQ (reference sequence). The CDR3 coding sequence is TGTGCCAGCAGCAAAAGACTAGCGGGAGTTACCGAGCAGTACTTC. Its protein is CASSKRLAGVTEQYF.

The rearrangement uses TRBV7-2 and TRBJ1-3, with D unresolved. Between the trimmed V and J ends, which lost 1 base and 3 bases, there was a span of 13 bases. The CDR3 length is 16 residues. Germline CDR1 SGHTA, CDR2 FQGNSA. CDR3 DNA sequence: TGTGCCAGCAGCTTAGTTTCGGGGTCAGATGGAAACACCATATATTTT. Protein product: CASSLVSGSDGNTIYF.

Comments on this clone: The sample has other DNA sequences that encode this CDR3 too. The chain links TRBV3-1 (or the pseudogene TRBV3-2) to TRBJ1-1; D is uncertain. Germline V CDR1 and CDR2: LGHDT, YNNKEL (reference sequence). Trimming took 4 bases from V and 6 from J, leaving 12 bases between them. This CDR3 has 13 amino acids. CDR3 in DNA: TGTGCCAGCAGCCCGACCGGCGGGGCTGAAGCTTTCTTT. Translated: CASSPTGGAEAFF.

A note on this clone: Other DNA sequences from this sample encode an identical CDR3 as well. The chain is built from TRBV3-1 (or the pseudogene TRBV3-2) and TRBJ1-2; D not certain. Germline loops: CDR1 LGHDT, CDR2 YNNKEL (reference sequence). This CDR3 spans 12 amino acids. V shed 0 bases and J shed 7 bases, with 6 bases lying between them. CDR3 region: CASSQEGGGYTF. The CDR3 DNA reads as TGTGCCAGCAGCCAAGAGGGAGGTGGCTACACCTTC.